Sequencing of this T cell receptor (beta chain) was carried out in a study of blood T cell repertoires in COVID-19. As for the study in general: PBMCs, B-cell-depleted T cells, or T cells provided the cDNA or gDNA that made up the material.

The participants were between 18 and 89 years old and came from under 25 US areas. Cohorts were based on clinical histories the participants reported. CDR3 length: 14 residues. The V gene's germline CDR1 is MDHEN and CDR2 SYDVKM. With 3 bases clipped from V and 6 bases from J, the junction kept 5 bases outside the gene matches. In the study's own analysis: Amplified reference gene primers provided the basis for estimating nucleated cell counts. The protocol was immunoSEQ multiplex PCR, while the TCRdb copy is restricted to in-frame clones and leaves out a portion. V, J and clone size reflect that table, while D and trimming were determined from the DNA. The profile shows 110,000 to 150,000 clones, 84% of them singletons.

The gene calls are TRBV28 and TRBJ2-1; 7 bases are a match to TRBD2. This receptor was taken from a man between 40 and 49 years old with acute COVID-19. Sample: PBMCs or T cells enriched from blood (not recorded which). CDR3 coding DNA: TGTGCCAGCAGTTTTGGCGGGAGTAGCAATGAGCAGTTCTTC. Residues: CASSFGGSSNEQFF.